The source of this T cell receptor beta chain is a study of T cells in Graves' hyperthyroidism and ophthalmopathy. This clonotype was found many times. Its antigen is not identified. The study based diagnoses on clinical symptoms, serum thyroxine and TRAb, thyroid ultrasound and orbital computed tomography. Cells are PBMCs isolated from more than 8.5 ml of fresh blood. Findings and caveats of the study: With a median lead of 6.5 months before onset, the model predicted ophthalmopathy.

The V and J ends lost 0 bases and 13 bases respectively, with 7 bases between them. CDR3 length equals 12 residues. The V gene's germline CDR1 is WSHSY and CDR2 SAAADI. The source material, RNA transcripts, was used to amplify TCR beta CDR3 regions. TCR CDR3 regions were first amplified by RT-PCR with HTBI primers. MiXCR was run by TCRdb on the multiplex PCR reads, yielding one entry per CDR3 protein. Here the sample spans hundreds of thousands of distinct CDR3 sequences, more than 30% being singletons. The V gene is TRBV10-2, the J gene TRBJ1-6, with D perhaps TRBD1 (5 bases). This TCR was sampled from a man between 18 and 35 years old with Graves' hyperthyroidism. The specimen was blood. DNA of the CDR3: TGCGCCAGCAGTGAGTCGGACACCCCCCTCCACTTT. It yields the protein CASSESDTPLHF.